Listed here are 14 T cell receptor beta chains from one sample, sequenced in a study of blood T cell repertoires in COVID-19. Libraries were prepared by immunoSEQ multiplex PCR; TCRdb keeps only in-frame clonotypes and omits some of them. This sample has 250,000 or so clones, with around 81% found just once. Sequencing used PBMCs or T cells enriched from blood (not recorded which). Receptors were obtained from a man in his fifties who had recovered from COVID-19.

The V and J genes are TRBV2 and TRBJ1-2; 12 bases line up with TRBD1. The germline gives CDR1 SNHLY, CDR2 FYNNEI. V shed 6 bases and J 2 bases; nucleotides not matched to a gene: 4. The CDR3 runs to 15 residues. The DNA for the CDR3 is TGTGCCAGCAGAGGGACAGGGGGCCCCAACTATGGCTACACCTTC. This encodes CASRGTGGPNYGYTF.

This clone appeared once. The J gene is TRBJ2-3, the V gene TRBV19; the D gene is possibly TRBD2 (6 bases). Germline-derived CDR1 and CDR2 are LNHDA and SQIVND (reference sequence). V was clipped by 3 bases and J by 2 bases, with 12 bases between them. The CDR3 loop spans 15 amino acids. DNA for the CDR3: TGTGCCAGTAGTATTGGCGGGGTGATCACAGATACGCAGTATTTT. It translates to CASSIGGVITDTQYF.

The rearrangement links TRBV9 to TRBJ2-3; D not resolved. The CDR3 is 15 residues long. With 0 bases removed from V and 0 bases from J, the gap between germline ends came to 8 bases. Germline assignment: CDR1 SGDLS and CDR2 YYNGEE. DNA of the CDR3: TGTGCCAGCAGCGTAGTACTAACCAGCACAGATACGCAGTATTTT. Translating gives CASSVVLTSTDTQYF.

This clone has only one observation. V gene TRBV6-2 or TRBV6-3 combines with J gene TRBJ2-1, with 10 bases fitting TRBD1. Germline loops: CDR1 MNHEY, CDR2 SVGEGT. The junction had 7 bases not matched to a gene; V was cut back by 4 bases and J by 10 bases. The CDR3 is 14 residues long. This chain's CDR3 is CASSSPGQGWEQFF. The CDR3 nucleotides are TGTGCCAGCAGTTCCCCGGGACAGGGGTGGGAGCAGTTCTTC.

A note on this clone: An end of the junction differs from the germline gene, which may be a read error. This chain links TRBV28 with TRBJ1-5; D unclear. Germline V gives CDR1 MDHEN, CDR2 SYDVKM. The CDR3 runs to 15 residues. The CDR3 region has the DNA TGTGCCAGCAGTTTTGGGCGACCGAGCAATCAGCCCCGGCATTTT. This gives the protein CASSFGRPSNQPRHF. Full variable domain (remainder filled in from reference TRBV28 and TRBJ1-5): DVKVTQSSRYLVKRTGEKVFLECVQDMDHENMFWYRQDPGLGLRLIYFSYDVKMKEKGDIPEGYSVSREKKERFSLILESASTNQTSMYLCASSFGRPSNQPRHFGDGTRLSIL.

The V gene is TRBV18, the J gene TRBJ2-5; tentative D call: TRBD2 (6 bases). The ends were cut back, 0 bases at V and 3 bases at J, with 8 bases in the middle. CDR1 is KGHSH and CDR2 is LQKENI in the germline V gene. There are 14 residues in the CDR3. The CDR3 sequence is CASSPPGGKETQYF. DNA for the CDR3: TGTGCCAGCTCACCACCCGGAGGGAAAGAGACCCAGTACTTC.

The V gene is TRBV15, the J gene TRBJ1-1; D not resolved. This CDR3 spans 13 amino acids. V lost 7 bases, J lost 3 bases, and 12 bases lay in between. Looked up from germline, CDR1 is LNHNV and CDR2 is YYDKDF (reference sequence). CDR3 DNA: TGTGCCACCAATCCTCGGCGGGACACTGAAGCTTTCTTT. It encodes CATNPRRDTEAFF.

This clone was recorded only once. The rearrangement links TRBV9 to TRBJ2-1; D gene unclear. The germline V and J ends were trimmed by 0 bases and 1 base, with 11 bases remaining between them. Germline CDR1 is SGDLS and CDR2 is YYNGEE. The CDR3 runs 16 residues. This CDR3 is CASSVALSGSYNEQFF. The CDR3, as DNA: TGTGCCAGCAGCGTAGCTCTCTCAGGATCCTACAATGAGCAGTTCTTC.

This chain links TRBV5-4 with TRBJ2-2; TRBD2 aligns across 8 bases. The CDR3 has 16 amino acids. V trimming: 4 bases; J trimming: 6 bases; junction bases outside the gene matches: 11. Germline lookup yields CDR1 SGHNT and CDR2 YYREEE (reference sequence). In DNA form, the CDR3 reads TGTGCCAGCAGCCCCTTGCGGGGGGTGAAATCCGGGGAGCTGTTTTTT. Residues: CASSPLRGVKSGELFF.

The V and J genes are TRBV18 and TRBJ1-4; TRBD1 is a possible D gene (6 bases). Trimming stripped 6 bases from V and 4 bases from J, with 18 bases between. This CDR3 has 16 residues. The germline CDR1 and CDR2 sequences are KGHSH and LQKENI. CDR3 region: CASSPNGGRINEKLFF. CDR3 DNA: TGTGCCAGCTCCCCCAACGGGGGGCGGATTAATGAAAAACTGTTTTTT.

CDR3 in amino acids: CASSPGENTEAFF. The CDR3 bases are TGTGCCAGCAGTCCCGGGGAGAACACTGAAGCTTTCTTT. V gene TRBV6-5 combines with J gene TRBJ1-1; D gene unclear. The CDR3 contains 13 residues. The ends were cut back, 5 bases at V and 1 base at J, with 8 bases in the middle. The germline gives CDR1 MNHEY, CDR2 SVGAGI.

This chain uses TRBV6-6 with TRBJ2-7; TRBD2 might be the D (6 bases). Per germline, CDR1 MNHNY and CDR2 SVGAGI (reference sequence). The germline V and J ends were trimmed by 6 bases and 4 bases, with 10 bases remaining between them. The CDR3 runs to 12 residues. The CDR3 bases are TGTGCCAGCAGCGGGACTCCGTACGAGCAGTACTTC. Translation: CASSGTPYEQYF.

The chain couples TRBV9 to TRBJ1-1, with D possibly being TRBD1 (5 bases). The CDR3 totals 15 residues. V dropped 0 bases and J dropped 4 bases, with 13 bases sitting between them. CDR1 is SGDLS and CDR2 is YYNGEE in the germline V gene. CDR3 sequence reads: CASSVVSGPGTEAFF. CDR3 nucleotide sequence: TGTGCCAGCAGCGTAGTTTCAGGGCCGGGCACTGAAGCTTTCTTT.

V gene TRBV7-8 combines with J gene TRBJ2-3, with 7 positions matching TRBD1. Germline V gene lookup returns CDR1 SGHVS and CDR2 FQNEAQ. Trimming removed 6 bases from V and 0 bases from J; junction bases left unmatched: 6. The CDR3 loop spans 15 amino acids. For the CDR3, the DNA is TGTGCCAGCAGTCGACAGGGAACGAGCACAGATACGCAGTATTTT. Protein: CASSRQGTSTDTQYF.